This T cell receptor beta chain was identified during a study of metastatic and nonmetastatic thyroid tumors. Across the whole study: Thyroid patients, malignant and benign, had repertoires compared across blood and tumor or nodule tissue. Study-level results: Within blood and tumor, benign nodules reportedly had significantly lower TCR beta diversity than malignant thyroid tumors did.

Among the patients, none had received any treatment before thyroid surgery. From the PCR reads, TCRdb re-called clones with MiXCR. The top ten hold roughly 6.6% of the sample, which has 20,000 to 25,000 clones, roughly 24% seen once. This clone was observed a few times. Its antigen remains unidentified. A read error may account for a junction end that differs from germline. Germline-derived CDR1 and CDR2 are MNHNS and SASEGT. The CDR3 covers 16 residues. The sequence was obtained from a female donor with papillary thyroid cancer or a benign thyroid nodule (not recorded which). Some clones in this sample may be carry-over from other donors' samples. Input material: tumor tissue. This chain links TRBV6-1 with TRBJ2-5; TRBD1 or TRBD2 may be the D gene (5 bases each). Here the CDR3 reads CASSEAGVPYQDTQYF. The CDR3, as DNA: TGTGCCAGCAGTGAAGCGGGGGTTCCTTACCAAGATACCCAGTACTTC.